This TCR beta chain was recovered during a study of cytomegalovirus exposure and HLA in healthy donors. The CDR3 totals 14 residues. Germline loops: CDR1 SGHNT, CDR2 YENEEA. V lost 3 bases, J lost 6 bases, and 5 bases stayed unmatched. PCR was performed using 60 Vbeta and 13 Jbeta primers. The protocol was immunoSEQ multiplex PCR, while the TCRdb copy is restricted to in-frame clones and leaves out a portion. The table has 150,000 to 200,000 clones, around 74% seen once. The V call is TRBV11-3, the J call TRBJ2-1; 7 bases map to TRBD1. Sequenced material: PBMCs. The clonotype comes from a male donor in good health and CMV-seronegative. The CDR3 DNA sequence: TGTGCCAGCAGCTTCAGGGGGACCTTCAATGAGCAGTTCTTC. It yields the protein CASSFRGTFNEQFF. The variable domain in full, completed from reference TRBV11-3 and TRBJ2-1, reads EAGVVQSPRYKIIEKKQPVAFWCNPISGHNTLYWYLQNLGQGPELLIRYENEEAVDDSQLPKDRFSAERLKGVDSTLKIQPAELGDSAVYLCASSFRGTFNEQFFGPGTRLTVL.